The sequence of this TCR beta chain was determined in a study of OX40 agonist ivuxolimab in advanced cancers. The protocol was immunoSEQ multiplex PCR, while the TCRdb copy is restricted to in-frame clones and leaves out a portion. The sample lists 45,000 or so clones, approximately 91% occurring once. The sample in question was CD4+ or CD8+ T cells sorted from blood, obtained in a trial of the OX40 agonist ivuxolimab. The source is an adult with an advanced solid tumor such as melanoma, head and neck, liver or kidney cancer.

CDR3 sequence (DNA): TGTGCCAGCAGAGACAGGGGGCTGAAGAACACTGAAGCTTTCTTT. As protein: CASRDRGLKNTEAFF. The chain couples TRBV6-1 to TRBJ1-1, with 10 bases lining up with TRBD1. Per germline, CDR1 MNHNS and CDR2 SASEGT. The CDR3 consists of 15 residues. With V trimmed by 6 bases and J by 1 base, 5 bases remained unmatched.